These 20 T cell receptor beta chains originate from one sample sequenced in a study of blood T cell repertoires in COVID-19. TCRdb's table, derived via immunoSEQ multiplex PCR, lists solely in-frame clones and lacks some. The sample holds fewer than 180,000 clones, roughly 87% seen once. Sequencing was performed on peripheral blood. The receptors were gathered from a woman aged 55-75 years with active or convalescent COVID-19.

The sample holds one count of this clone. J is TRBJ1-6 and V is TRBV30; the match to TRBD1 covers 7 bases. Germline values: CDR1 GTSNPN, CDR2 SVGIG (reference sequence). The V segment lost 3 bases and the J segment 7 bases; nucleotides outside the gene matches: 6. The CDR3 is 14 amino acids. CDR3 nucleotides: TGTGCCTGGAGCTACTCAGGGGGGAATTCACCCCTCCACTTT. Amino acids: CAWSYSGGNSPLHF.

This chain links TRBV4-3 with TRBJ1-2, with D uncertain. The germline V gene has CDR1 LGHNA and CDR2 YSLEER. The ends were cut back, 0 bases at V and 5 bases at J, with 10 bases in the middle. The CDR3 has 14 residues. CDR3 nucleotide sequence: TGCGCCAGCAGCCAAGATCCGTGGGCATATGGCTACACCTTC. It encodes CASSQDPWAYGYTF.

This clone was picked up one time. V gene TRBV10-3 combines with J gene TRBJ1-6; 8 bases are shared with TRBD1. Trimming took 4 bases from V and 8 from J; bases not matched to a gene: 10. This CDR3 region has 16 residues. Germline V gene data show CDR1 as ENHRY and CDR2 as SYGVKD. The CDR3 nucleotides read TGTGCCATCAGTGGGCTACAGGGGGGGAGGGATTCACCCCTCCACTTT. It codes for CAISGLQGGRDSPLHF.

The chain carries TRBV7-9 and TRBJ2-5, with 8 bases matching TRBD2. J gave up 7 bases and V 8 bases, and 15 bases lay outside the gene matches. Germline V gene data show CDR1 as SEHNR and CDR2 as FQNEAQ (reference sequence). The CDR3 has 15 residues. The CDR3 region has the DNA TGTGCCAGCGCCTCCCCGGGGCTTGCGGGGGGGACCCAGTACTTC. Its translation is CASASPGLAGGTQYF.

The rearrangement joins TRBV19 to TRBJ1-2; tentative D call: TRBD1 (5 bases). The V gene lost 7 bases and the J gene lost 5 bases, with 20 bases spanning the gap. The CDR3 spans 15 residues. In germline, CDR1 is LNHDA, CDR2 SQIVND (reference sequence). The CDR3 here is CASIPTTGKGYGYTF. The CDR3 nucleotides are TGTGCCAGTATTCCCACCACAGGAAAGGGATATGGCTACACCTTC.

The genes are TRBV6-2 or TRBV6-3 and TRBJ1-5, with a possible D match to TRBD1 (6 bases). CDR1 is MNHEY and CDR2 is SVGEGT in the germline V gene. Trimming pared 5 bases from V and 5 bases from J, leaving 16 bases between. There are 15 residues in the CDR3. CDR3: CASSEVKGGYQPQHF. CDR3 nucleotide sequence: TGTGCCAGCAGTGAGGTCAAAGGGGGTTATCAGCCCCAGCATTTT.

The chain employs TRBV5-8 and TRBJ1-3, with D maybe TRBD1 (5 bases). The V end lost 4 bases, the J end lost 5 bases, and 10 bases lay between the germline ends. Germline CDR1 SGHTS, CDR2 YDEGEE. This CDR3 spans 13 amino acids. The CDR3 DNA is TGTGCCAGCAGCAGAAAGGACAGAAACACCATATATTTT. Protein product: CASSRKDRNTIYF.

The rearrangement links TRBV6-5 to TRBJ2-5; no definite D call. Deletions cut 3 bases from V and 5 bases from J, with 13 bases between. The germline V gene encodes CDR1 MNHEY and CDR2 SVGAGI. The CDR3 length is 14 residues. The CDR3: CASSYIGGGETQYF. CDR3 bases: TGTGCCAGCAGTTATATCGGCGGTGGGGAGACCCAGTACTTC.

The chain carries TRBV6-5 and TRBJ1-1, with D uncertain. V was pared by 5 bases and J by 6 bases, with 13 bases between. This CDR3 spans 13 amino acids. Germline CDR1 reads MNHEY; CDR2 reads SVGAGI. DNA of the CDR3: TGTGCCAGCAGTCCTCAGGCGGAGGCTGAAGCTTTCTTT. This translates into CASSPQAEAEAFF.

The chain joins TRBV7-2 to TRBJ1-4; TRBD1 matches 9 bases. Germline CDR1 and CDR2: SGHTA and FQGNSA. J gave up 6 bases and V 5 bases, and 4 bases lay outside the gene matches. CDR3 length equals 14 residues. This chain's CDR3 is CASSHGQGYEKLFF. For the CDR3, the DNA is TGTGCCAGCAGCCACGGACAGGGGTATGAAAAACTGTTTTTT. The full variable domain, its missing parts supplied by reference TRBV7-2 and TRBJ1-4, is GAGVSQSPSNKVTEKGKDVELRCDPISGHTALYWYRQSLGQGLEFLIYFQGNSAPDKSGLPSDRFSAERTGGSVSTLTIQRTQQEDSAVYLCASSHGQGYEKLFFGSGTQLSVL.

In this sample, this clone turned up a few times. The chain links TRBV5-3 to TRBJ1-6; D not certain. TRBV5-3 is annotated as an ORF whose role is uncertain. The length of the CDR3 is 17 residues. Trimming shortened V by 0 bases and J by 8 bases, and 18 bases separated the two germline ends. The CDR3 coding sequence is TGTGCCAGAAGCTTGGGTTCCGGAGGGAAAACCCATTCACCCCTCCACTTT. As protein: CARSLGSGGKTHSPLHF.

The V call is TRBV18, the J call TRBJ2-3; D is unclear. V lost 3 bases and J 4 bases, leaving 5 bases between the germline ends. Germline loops: CDR1 KGHSH, CDR2 LQKENI. The CDR3 is 12 residues long. The CDR3 loop is CASSPSADTQYF. In DNA, the CDR3 is TGTGCCAGCTCACCCTCAGCAGATACGCAGTATTTT.

The chain carries TRBV10-3 and TRBJ2-3; 8 bases line up with TRBD2. The J segment lost 3 bases and the V segment lost 4 bases, leaving 6 bases of the junction unmatched. CDR3 length: 15 residues. Germline-derived CDR1 and CDR2 are ENHRY and SYGVKD. CDR3 bases: TGTGCCATCAGTGTCTCGGGACTAGGTACAGATACGCAGTATTTT. It yields the protein CAISVSGLGTDTQYF.

The sample holds one count of this clone. The rearrangement links TRBV7-8 to TRBJ1-1, with 7 bases lining up with TRBD1. There are 16 residues in the CDR3. The germline gives CDR1 SGHVS, CDR2 FQNEAQ. J was trimmed by 4 bases and V by 2 bases; bases with no gene match: 10. The CDR3: CASSLLQGEVGTEAFF. CDR3 coding DNA: TGTGCCAGCAGCTTACTGCAGGGGGAAGTTGGCACTGAAGCTTTCTTT.

At least ten counts were recorded for this clone. The V gene is TRBV15, the J gene TRBJ1-1; D remains unclear. This CDR3 spans 13 amino acids. The V end was cut by 1 base, the J end by 7 bases, with 10 bases between. The germline V gene encodes CDR1 LNHNV and CDR2 YYDKDF (reference sequence). The CDR3 bases are TGTGCCACCAGCAGAGTCGCGGGAAGTGAAGCTTTCTTT. It specifies CATSRVAGSEAFF.

This chain connects TRBV7-9 to TRBJ1-2; weak D call: TRBD1 (5 bases). This CDR3 has 12 amino acids. Germline lookup yields CDR1 SEHNR and CDR2 FQNEAQ (reference sequence). Trimming stripped 5 bases from V and 13 bases from J, with 17 bases between. CDR3 region: CASSRTGVDSTF. CDR3 coding DNA: TGTGCCAGCAGCCGGACGGGTGTAGACAGCACCTTC.

Points on this clone: At one boundary the junction diverges from the germline segment, which might be a read error. This rearrangement joins TRBV7-2 to TRBJ1-1; TRBD1 aligns across 10 bases. CDR3 length: 17 residues. Germline CDR1 is SGHTA and CDR2 is FQGNSA. The CDR3 DNA is TGTGCCAGCACCTTATGGGACAGGGGCCTCTTGAACACTGAAGCTTTCTTT. It translates to CASTLWDRGLLNTEAFF. Combining the CDR3 with reference TRBV7-2 and TRBJ1-1 gives the whole variable domain GAGVSQSPSNKVTEKGKDVELRCDPISGHTALYWYRQSLGQGLEFLIYFQGNSAPDKSGLPSDRFSAERTGGSVSTLTIQRTQQEDSAVYLCASTLWDRGLLNTEAFFGQGTRLTVV.

The chain joins TRBV6-2 or TRBV6-3 to TRBJ1-2; D might be TRBD1 (5 bases). This CDR3 is built from 14 residues. Trimming stripped 6 bases from V and 0 bases from J, with 11 bases between. CDR1 and CDR2 from the germline V gene are MNHEY and SVGEGT. The CDR3 loop is CASSLDSSNYGYTF. The CDR3 DNA reads TGTGCCAGCAGCCTCGACAGTTCTAACTATGGCTACACCTTC.

The rearrangement joins TRBV5-6 to TRBJ2-3; D might be TRBD2 (7 bases). The V end was cut by 3 bases, the J end by 2 bases, with 13 bases between. The germline CDR1 and CDR2 sequences are SGHDT and YYEEEE. CDR3 size: 15 residues. CDR3 DNA sequence: TGTGCCAGCAGCTCGCGGGGGCCCGCCACAGATACGCAGTATTTT. Its translation is CASSSRGPATDTQYF. The full variable domain, its missing parts supplied by reference TRBV5-6 and TRBJ2-3, is DAGVTQSPTHLIKTRGQQVTLRCSPKSGHDTVSWYQQALGQGPQFIFQYYEEEERQRGNFPDRFSGHQFPNYSSELNVNALLLGDSALYLCASSSRGPATDTQYFGPGTRLTVL.

The chain combines TRBV10-1 with TRBJ2-1; TRBD1 matches at 8 bases. V lost 7 bases and J lost 5; bases outside the gene matches: 13. The CDR3 contains 16 residues. Germline CDR1 and CDR2: WNHNN and SYGVQD (reference sequence). The CDR3 bases are TGCGCCAGCAAAGGACAGGGTTACTCGATTAACAATGAGCAGTTCTTC. Protein sequence: CASKGQGYSINNEQFF.